This T cell receptor beta chain originates from a study of glioma-infiltrating T cells after dendritic cell vaccination. Time point reported: after dendritic cell vaccination, including at tumor progression/relapse. Blood PBMC samples: pre-vaccination, two weeks post third vaccination, and at tumor progression. Germline V gene lookup returns CDR1 SNHLY and CDR2 FYNNEI. The CDR3 is 14 residues long. Trimming pared 9 bases from V and 1 base from J, leaving 15 bases between. Produced via immunoSEQ multiplex PCR; TCRdb's table is partial and in-frame only. The sample has about 99,000 clones, around 80% seen once; the top ten hold 4.5% to 5.5%.

The chain combines TRBV2 with TRBJ1-1; perhaps TRBD1 as D (5 bases). This clonotype was sampled from a human donor with glioblastoma. The sample was blood, taken after dendritic cell vaccination. CDR3 coding DNA: TGTGCCAGTCGTGGAGGGGCCGCGAACACTGAAGCTTTCTTT. Translating it yields CASRGGAANTEAFF.